The 25 T cell receptor beta chains below all came from one sample that was sequenced in a study of radiotherapy plus CTLA-4 blockade in lung cancer. Some clones are missing from TCRdb's copy, which holds only in-frame ones; the method was immunoSEQ multiplex PCR. The table includes about 32,000 clones, 70% to 90% detected once. Sequenced material: peripheral blood, taken from a patient treated with radiotherapy plus ipilimumab. The receptors derive from a human donor with non-small cell lung cancer that progressed on radiotherapy plus ipilimumab.

V gene TRBV4-1 combines with J gene TRBJ2-6; the match to TRBD2 covers 8 bases. Germline V gene sequence: CDR1 MGHRA, CDR2 YSYEKL. This CDR3 is 16 amino acids long. V shed 10 bases, J shed 4 bases, and the junction held 12 bases outside the gene matches. The CDR3 bases are TGCGCCACCCTCCCGGGCGGGGGGCAAGGGGCCAACGTCCTGACTTTC. This gives the protein CATLPGGGQGANVLTF.

The chain links TRBV10-3 to TRBJ2-7, with 9 nucleotides matching TRBD1. CDR1 and CDR2 (germline): ENHRY, SYGVKD. This CDR3 is built from 14 residues. The V and J ends lost 6 bases and 4 bases, in that order; junction bases with no gene match: 7. The CDR3 DNA follows: TGTGCCATCAGGGAACAGGGGGCGCTTTACGAGCAGTACTTC. Translated, it gives CAIREQGALYEQYF.

The V call is TRBV6-5, the J call TRBJ1-6; D unresolved. The germline CDR1 and CDR2 sequences are MNHEY and SVGAGI. The CDR3 runs 15 residues. Trimming removed 7 bases from V and 7 bases from J, with 17 bases in between. The CDR3 sequence is CASTTGVVKNSPLHF. In nucleotides, the CDR3 is TGTGCCAGCACCACCGGAGTGGTGAAGAATTCACCCCTCCACTTT.

The V and J genes are TRBV7-3 and TRBJ2-5; D unclear. The V and J ends lost 6 bases and 5 bases respectively, with 16 bases between them. Germline CDR1 and CDR2: SGHTA and FQGTGA. The CDR3 extends over 14 amino acids. CDR3 protein: CASRVGTAAETQYF. The CDR3 DNA sequence: TGTGCCAGCAGAGTCGGAACGGCGGCGGAGACCCAGTACTTC.

The chain is built from TRBV28 and TRBJ1-5; 7 bases agree with TRBD1. Germline V lookup: CDR1 MDHEN, CDR2 SYDVKM. The CDR3 is 15 residues long. Trimming removed 2 bases from V and 1 base from J; junction bases left unmatched: 2. Here the CDR3 DNA reads TGTGCCAGCAGTTTAAAGACAGGGAGCAATCAGCCCCAGCATTTT. This translates into CASSLKTGSNQPQHF.

The CDR3 nucleotides read TGTGCCAGCAGCCCCCAGGGGGCGGGCTACGAGCAGTACTTC. This gives the protein CASSPQGAGYEQYF. This chain connects TRBV9 to TRBJ2-7; 8 nucleotides align to TRBD1. Germline lookup yields CDR1 SGDLS and CDR2 YYNGEE. Trimming at V came to 4 bases and at J to 3 bases, leaving 6 bases not matched to a gene. This CDR3 comprises 14 residues.

The CDR3, as DNA: TGTGCCAGCAGTTTATCTTGGCGGGGGGGCTCCTACGAGCAGTACTTC. Residues: CASSLSWRGGSYEQYF. This chain connects TRBV27 to TRBJ2-7; 9 nucleotides align to TRBD2. The V segment lost 0 bases and the J segment 0 bases; nucleotides outside the gene matches: 3. Germline V gene lookup returns CDR1 MNHEY and CDR2 SMNVEV (reference sequence). The CDR3 loop spans 16 amino acids.

This chain connects TRBV2 to TRBJ1-5; D ambiguous. Trimming removed 7 bases from V and 6 bases from J, with 7 bases in between. Germline lookup yields CDR1 SNHLY and CDR2 FYNNEI. The CDR3 is 11 amino acids. CDR3 DNA: TGTGCCAGCAATTGTAGTCAGCCCCAGCATTTT. It is translated as CASNCSQPQHF.

The chain has TRBV19 and TRBJ2-3; TRBD2 agrees at 11 bases. There are 15 residues in the CDR3. Trimming took 3 bases from V and 5 from J; bases not matched to a gene: 4. CDR1 LNHDA and CDR2 SQIVND come from the germline V gene (reference sequence). CDR3 protein: CASSIASGGRDTQYF. The CDR3 DNA is TGTGCCAGTAGTATCGCTAGCGGGGGGCGAGATACGCAGTATTTT.

V and J are TRBV25-1 and TRBJ2-6; D is perhaps TRBD2 (5 bases). With 6 bases removed from V and 0 bases from J, the gap between germline ends came to 15 bases. The CDR3 is 17 amino acids. Looked up from germline, CDR1 is MGHDK and CDR2 is SYGVNS. For the CDR3, the DNA is TGTGCCAGCAGGGGGAGTGTTTTGGGCTCTGGGGCCAACGTCCTGACTTTC. This translates into CASRGSVLGSGANVLTF.

The gene calls are TRBV11-2 and TRBJ2-7; D remains unclear. This CDR3 has 11 residues. Trimming shortened V by 5 bases and J by 6 bases, and 8 bases separated the two germline ends. Per germline, CDR1 SGHAT and CDR2 FQNNGV. The CDR3 region has the DNA TGTGCCAGCAGCAAAATAGCCGAGCAGTACTTC. Translated, it gives CASSKIAEQYF.

This chain links TRBV4-3 with TRBJ2-3; tentative D call: TRBD1 (5 bases). The CDR3 is 15 residues long. Per germline, CDR1 LGHNA and CDR2 YSLEER. Trimming stripped 0 bases from V and 0 bases from J, with 7 bases between. In DNA, the CDR3 is TGCGCCAGCAGCCAAGAAGACAGAAGCACAGATACGCAGTATTTT. Residues: CASSQEDRSTDTQYF.

The CDR3 reads CASSLDDSANSPLHF. The DNA for the CDR3 is TGTGCCAGCAGCTTAGACGACAGCGCAAATTCACCCCTCCACTTT. The gene calls are TRBV7-9 and TRBJ1-6; the D gene is possibly TRBD1 (5 bases). Trimming took 1 base from V and 7 from J, leaving 11 bases between them. Germline assignment: CDR1 SEHNR and CDR2 FQNEAQ (reference sequence). This CDR3 is 15 amino acids long. The whole variable domain, remainder taken from reference TRBV7-9 and TRBJ1-6, is DTGVSQNPRHKITKRGQNVTFRCDPISEHNRLYWYRQTLGQGPEFLTYFQNEAQLEKSRLLSDRFSAERPKGSFSTLEIQRTEQGDSAMYLCASSLDDSANSPLHFGNGTRLTVT.

This clone was seen a handful of times. V gene TRBV6-5 combines with J gene TRBJ2-3, with a tentative D call TRBD2 (6 bases). V lost 2 bases, J lost 5 bases, and 8 bases lay in between. CDR3 length: 13 amino acids. Germline V gives CDR1 MNHEY, CDR2 SVGAGI. CDR3 sequence reads: CASSYPGVDTQYF. CDR3 bases: TGTGCCAGCAGTTACCCGGGAGTAGATACGCAGTATTTT.

The chain uses TRBV4-2 and TRBJ1-1, with D unresolved. Germline assignment: CDR1 LGHNA and CDR2 YNFKEQ. This CDR3 is built from 13 residues. V dropped 5 bases and J dropped 0 bases, with 7 bases sitting between them. The CDR3 nucleotides are TGTGCCAGCAGCTTGCTATTGAACACTGAAGCTTTCTTT. This sequence encodes CASSLLLNTEAFF.

The chain has TRBV14 and TRBJ2-1; weak D call: TRBD2 (7 bases). V gave up 0 bases and J gave up 6 bases, with 21 bases separating them. This CDR3 has 18 residues. Germline V lookup: CDR1 SGHDN, CDR2 FVKESK. CDR3 sequence: CASSQDPFRAGALNEQFF. In nucleotides, the CDR3 is TGTGCCAGCAGCCAAGACCCCTTTCGCGCGGGGGCCCTCAATGAGCAGTTCTTC.

The V and J genes are TRBV6-5 and TRBJ1-2; possibly TRBD1 for D (5 bases). From germline, CDR1 is MNHEY and CDR2 SVGAGI. V was clipped by 5 bases and J by 4 bases, with 14 bases between them. The CDR3 has 14 residues. Here the CDR3 DNA reads TGTGCCAGCAGTCCTAGACAGCCACCCTATGGCTACACCTTC. Translating it yields CASSPRQPPYGYTF.

V gene TRBV7-8 combines with J gene TRBJ2-4, with TRBD1 as a possible D gene (5 bases). CDR1 and CDR2 from the germline V gene are SGHVS and FQNEAQ. The V and J ends lost 0 bases and 0 bases respectively, with 9 bases between them. The CDR3 extends over 16 amino acids. The CDR3 reads CASSLASDTAKNIQYF. The CDR3 DNA follows: TGTGCCAGCAGCTTAGCCTCGGACACAGCCAAAAACATTCAGTACTTC.

The V call is TRBV2, the J call TRBJ1-4, with a tentative D call TRBD1 (6 bases). CDR3 size: 14 residues. The V gene lost 4 bases and the J gene lost 4 bases, with 10 bases spanning the gap. Germline CDR1 is SNHLY and CDR2 is FYNNEI. The CDR3 DNA is TGTGCCAGCAGTGGAGGGGGGGTTAATGAAAAACTGTTTTTT. Protein product: CASSGGGVNEKLFF.

This clone was seen a handful of times. The chain combines TRBV13 with TRBJ1-2; the D gene is possibly TRBD1 (6 bases). Trimming removed 7 bases from V and 2 bases from J, with 20 bases in between. The CDR3 spans 16 residues. Germline assignment: CDR1 PRHDT and CDR2 FYEKMQ (reference sequence). The CDR3 here is CASTTKGGTANYGYTF. For the CDR3, the DNA is TGTGCCAGCACTACCAAGGGGGGGACGGCCAACTATGGCTACACCTTC.

This clone is a singleton in its sample. This chain joins TRBV7-3 and TRBJ1-1, with 7 bases aligning to TRBD1. Germline values: CDR1 SGHTA, CDR2 FQGTGA. The CDR3 contains 13 residues. V was clipped by 5 bases and J by 2 bases; unmatched bases: 2. CDR3 amino acids: CASSTGANTEAFF. CDR3 nucleotides: TGTGCCAGCAGCACAGGGGCAAACACTGAAGCTTTCTTT.

This clone was recorded a few times. The chain joins TRBV19 to TRBJ2-2; possibly TRBD2 for D (5 bases). The CDR3 is 17 amino acids. V was shortened by 5 bases and J by 4 bases, with 20 bases between the two germline ends. Per germline, CDR1 LNHDA and CDR2 SQIVND (reference sequence). In DNA form, the CDR3 reads TGTGCCAGTAGTCAGATTTTCGGGGTTGATGGCACCGGGGAGCTGTTTTTT. This gives the protein CASSQIFGVDGTGELFF.

The V gene is TRBV6-5, the J gene TRBJ1-4; D might be TRBD1 (5 bases). The germline CDR1 and CDR2 sequences are MNHEY and SVGAGI. The CDR3 loop spans 15 amino acids. V lost 2 bases to trimming and J lost 7 bases, with 14 bases between them. The CDR3 nucleotides read TGTGCCAGCAGTTACAATGGACAACAGGCTGAAAAACTGTTTTTT. Residues: CASSYNGQQAEKLFF.

The chain recombines TRBV5-1 with TRBJ2-2, with D tentatively TRBD2 (6 bases). Germline V gene sequence: CDR1 SGHRS, CDR2 YFSETQ. Trimming cost V 2 bases and J 0 bases, with 17 bases left between them. This CDR3 comprises 18 residues. The CDR3 DNA is TGCGCCAGCAGCTTACTTCCCAGCGGGCCCGCGAACACCGGGGAGCTGTTTTTT. Amino acids: CASSLLPSGPANTGELFF.

The chain recombines TRBV13 with TRBJ2-3, with 8 bases lining up with TRBD2. V was pared by 5 bases and J by 5 bases, with 12 bases of the junction left unmatched. Germline lookup yields CDR1 PRHDT and CDR2 FYEKMQ (reference sequence). This CDR3 has 16 residues. CDR3 amino acids: CASSGSGLVGRDTQYF. The CDR3 DNA is TGTGCCAGCAGCGGATCGGGACTAGTTGGGAGAGATACGCAGTATTTT.